The 17 T cell receptor beta chains listed next were all sequenced from one sample in a study of T cell repertoires in cytomegalovirus infection. These receptors have no known antigen. In TCRdb, the reads were re-called with MiXCR into one record per CDR3 protein. The sample records some 700,000 distinct CDR3 sequences, approximately 33% being singletons. The input for sequencing was cultured PBMCs, taken from culture after CMV antigen stimulation. Receptors originate from a human donor in good health (CMV status not recorded). Some clones in this sample may be carry-over from other donors' samples.

The chain has TRBV7-8 and TRBJ2-1, with TRBD1 matching 10 bases. The CDR3 consists of 15 residues. The J segment lost 8 bases and the V segment lost 4 bases, leaving 8 bases of the junction unmatched. In germline, CDR1 is SGHVS, CDR2 FQNEAQ. The CDR3 DNA follows: TGTGCCAGCAGCTCCCGCCGGGACAGGGGCTATGAGCAGTTCTTC. It yields the protein CASSSRRDRGYEQFF. Filled out from reference TRBV7-8 and TRBJ2-1, the complete variable domain reads GAGVSQSPRYKVAKRGQDVALRCDPISGHVSLFWYQQALGQGPEFLTYFQNEAQLDKSGLPSDRFFAERPEGSVSTLKIQRTQQEDSAVYLCASSSRRDRGYEQFFGPGTRLTVL.

This clonotype has a single count. Written as DNA, the CDR3 is TGTGCCAGCAGCGCAACCTGGACGCCGAGCTCCTACGAGCAGTACTTC. This encodes CASSATWTPSSYEQYF. The V and J genes are TRBV7-9 and TRBJ2-7; no clear D. This CDR3 is built from 16 residues. Germline V gene lookup returns CDR1 SEHNR and CDR2 FQNEAQ (reference sequence). V lost 5 bases, J lost 0 bases, and 17 bases lay in between.

The chain carries TRBV6-6 and TRBJ2-5, with D perhaps matching TRBD2 (6 bases). The CDR3 runs 18 residues. Trimming shortened V by 6 bases and J by 5 bases, and 28 bases separated the two germline ends. The germline gives CDR1 MNHNY, CDR2 SVGAGI (reference sequence). The CDR3: CASSLLIRGRPRRETQYF. As DNA, the CDR3 is TGTGCCAGCAGCCTACTAATTCGGGGGAGGCCTCGGCGGGAGACCCAGTACTTC.

A few counts support this clonotype. The chain uses TRBV6-6 and TRBJ1-2; unclear D gene. Trimming removed 0 bases at V and 6 bases at J, with 14 bases between. This CDR3 spans 15 amino acids. From germline, CDR1 is MNHNY and CDR2 SVGAGI (reference sequence). CDR3 amino acids: CASSYSIALSDGYTF. Written as DNA, the CDR3 is TGTGCCAGCAGTTACTCGATTGCTCTTTCGGATGGCTACACCTTC.

This clonotype was found a few times. The chain carries TRBV19 and TRBJ2-1; 10 bases agree with TRBD2. The junction had 10 bases not matched to a gene; V was cut back by 6 bases and J by 8 bases. The germline CDR1 and CDR2 sequences are LNHDA and SQIVND (reference sequence). This CDR3 region has 15 residues. The CDR3 is CASSDLAGVNYEQFF. The CDR3 nucleotides read TGTGCCAGTAGCGACCTAGCGGGAGTTAACTATGAGCAGTTCTTC. The variable domain in full, completed from reference TRBV19 and TRBJ2-1, reads DGGITQSPKYLFRKEGQNVTLSCEQNLNHDAMYWYRQDPGQGLRLIYYSQIVNDFQKGDIAEGYSVSREKKESFPLTVTSAQKNPTAFYLCASSDLAGVNYEQFFGPGTRLTVL.

The V call is TRBV15, the J call TRBJ2-5; D may match TRBD1 or TRBD2 (5 bases each). Trimming stripped 1 base from V and 4 bases from J, with 13 bases between. CDR3 length: 15 residues. Per the germline V gene, CDR1 is LNHNV and CDR2 is YYDKDF (reference sequence). CDR3 nucleotide sequence: TGTGCCACCAGCAGAGGTCCGGGGCAGGCAGAGACCCAGTACTTC. The encoded protein is CATSRGPGQAETQYF. Full variable domain (outside the CDR3, taken from reference TRBV15 and TRBJ2-5): DAMVIQNPRYQVTQFGKPVTLSCSQTLNHNVMYWYQQKSSQAPKLLFHYYDKDFNNEADTPDNFQSRRPNTSFCFLDIRSPGLGDTAMYLCATSRGPGQAETQYFGPGTRLLVL.

This clonotype was seen ten or more times. This sequence joins TRBV11-2 and TRBJ2-5, with D tentatively TRBD2 (5 bases). The length of the CDR3 is 13 residues. V lost 5 bases and J 4 bases, leaving 11 bases between the germline ends. Germline loops: CDR1 SGHAT, CDR2 FQNNGV. This CDR3 reads CASSGGWRETQYF. DNA for the CDR3: TGTGCCAGCAGCGGCGGGTGGAGAGAGACCCAGTACTTC.

The sample holds a few counts of this clonotype. This chain connects TRBV12-3 or TRBV12-4 to TRBJ1-4; possibly TRBD1 for D (6 bases). Deletions cut 6 bases from V and 6 bases from J, with 14 bases between. There are 14 residues in the CDR3. The CDR3, as DNA: TGTGCCAGCAGCCCCCCCAACAGGGATGAAAAACTGTTTTTT. This encodes CASSPPNRDEKLFF.

In this sample, this clonotype turned up a few times. The CDR3 nucleotides are TGTGCCAGCAGCTTAGCCCCGGGACAGGACCCTACCTACGAGCAGTACTTC. The encoded protein is CASSLAPGQDPTYEQYF. The chain has TRBV7-6 and TRBJ2-7; 8 positions match TRBD1. After removal of 0 bases from V and 2 bases from J, the junction contained 9 bases not matched to a gene. Germline V gives CDR1 SGHVS, CDR2 FNYEAQ. The CDR3 spans 17 residues.

CDR3: CATSRDRLSGNTIYF. The CDR3 coding sequence is TGTGCCACCAGCAGAGATCGGCTCTCTGGAAACACCATATATTTT. This chain links TRBV15 with TRBJ1-3, with D hard to call. CDR1 is LNHNV, CDR2 YYDKDF, per germline (reference sequence). V lost 0 bases to trimming and J lost 0 bases, with 6 bases between them. This CDR3 region has 15 residues.

As for this clonotype: One junction end does not reproduce the germline sequence, and a read error may be involved. The V call is TRBV28, the J call TRBJ2-1; TRBD2 is a possible D gene (5 bases). This CDR3 spans 13 amino acids. Looked up from germline, CDR1 is MDHEN and CDR2 is SYDVKM. The CDR3 here is CASMRYNEERWLF. The CDR3 DNA reads as TGTGCCAGCATGCGGTATAATGAAGAGCGGTGGCTCTTC.

A few counts support this clonotype. The genes are TRBV5-6 and TRBJ2-4, with D possibly being TRBD2 (5 bases). The CDR3 sequence is 15 residues long. CDR1 is SGHDT, CDR2 YYEEEE, per germline. V lost 1 base and J 1 base, leaving 9 bases between the germline ends. The CDR3 is CASSLRESAKNIQYF. The CDR3, as DNA: TGTGCCAGCAGCTTGAGGGAGTCGGCCAAAAACATTCAGTACTTC.

This clonotype was seen a few times. The J gene is TRBJ1-1, the V gene TRBV7-9, with D possibly TRBD1 on 6 matching bases. Germline CDR1 SEHNR, CDR2 FQNEAQ (reference sequence). The CDR3 runs 16 residues. Deletions cut 10 bases from V and 0 bases from J, with 21 bases between. For the CDR3, the DNA is TGTGCCATCAACGGGGCCCGGGGGGGCTTGAACACTGAAGCTTTCTTT. Translation gives CAINGARGGLNTEAFF.

This chain connects TRBV4-1 to TRBJ2-7, with D hard to call. The V gene's germline CDR1 is MGHRA and CDR2 YSYEKL. The CDR3 totals 16 residues. Trimming took 0 bases from V and 4 from J, leaving 16 bases between them. CDR3 protein: CASSQDSGFSVYEQYF. Here the CDR3 DNA reads TGCGCCAGCAGCCAAGATTCCGGGTTCTCAGTATACGAGCAGTACTTC.

The chain carries TRBV12-3 or TRBV12-4 and TRBJ2-2, with a tentative D call TRBD1 (6 bases). This CDR3 has 15 amino acids. V shed 5 bases and J shed 7 bases, with 17 bases lying between them. This chain's CDR3 is CASSPNRVGSGELFF. DNA for the CDR3: TGTGCCAGCAGTCCCAACAGGGTTGGAAGCGGGGAGCTGTTTTTT.

This clonotype was counted only a few times. J is TRBJ1-2 and V is TRBV5-1; D gene unclear. The CDR3 is made up of 13 amino acids. V was clipped by 4 bases and J by 8 bases, with 15 bases between them. Germline V CDR1 and CDR2: SGHRS, YFSETQ. The CDR3 is CASSDRSGGGYTF. The CDR3 bases are TGCGCCAGCAGCGATCGTAGTGGTGGCGGCTACACCTTC.

The CDR3 bases are TGTGCCACCAGAGGGGCCGAGGGGGATGAGCAGTTCTTC. Its translation is CATRGAEGDEQFF. The chain carries TRBV24-1 and TRBJ2-1, with D maybe TRBD1 (6 bases). CDR3 length: 13 amino acids. Germline V gene sequence: CDR1 KGHDR, CDR2 SFDVKD. The V end was cut by 7 bases, the J end by 8 bases, with 14 bases between.